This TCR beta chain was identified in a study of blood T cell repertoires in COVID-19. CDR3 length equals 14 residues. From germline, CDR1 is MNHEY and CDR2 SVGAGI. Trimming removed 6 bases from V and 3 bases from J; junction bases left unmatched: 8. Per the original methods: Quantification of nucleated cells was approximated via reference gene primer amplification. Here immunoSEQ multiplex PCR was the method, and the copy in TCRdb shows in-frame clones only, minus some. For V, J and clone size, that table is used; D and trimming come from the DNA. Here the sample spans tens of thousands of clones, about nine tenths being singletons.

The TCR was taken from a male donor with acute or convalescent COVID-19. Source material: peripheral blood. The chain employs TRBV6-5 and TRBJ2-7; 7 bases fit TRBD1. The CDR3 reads CASSSGDSLYEQYF. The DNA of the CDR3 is TGTGCCAGCAGCTCCGGGGACAGTCTCTACGAGCAGTACTTC.